A selection of T cell receptor beta chains follows, all from one sample in a study of Graves' ophthalmopathy and Graves' hyperthyroidism. TCRdb reanalysed the multiplex PCR reads using MiXCR and keeps one entry per CDR3 protein. Of some 25,000 distinct CDR3 sequences in the sample, about 44% are singletons; the top ten hold roughly 6.5%. The sequenced material came from peripheral blood. The receptors derive from an adult woman with stable Graves' hyperthyroidism. Both conserved end residues are part of each CDR3. The D gene is left open where the match is weak. Size tells how often a clone was seen (once, few, many) or the class of an expanded clone, and some rows leave it out.

d_call	clone_size	v_call	j_call	cdr3_aa	cdr3_nt
.	many	TRBV30	TRBJ2-7	CAWSAIQFPEIYEQYF	TGTGCCTGGAGTGCCATTCAATTTCCCGAAATATACGAGCAGTACTTC
.	medium-sized	TRBV20-1	TRBJ2-7	CSARDPFYEQYF	TGCAGTGCTAGAGATCCATTCTACGAGCAGTACTTC
.	.	TRBV5-5	TRBJ2-1	CASSSTGPGNFNEQFF	TGTGCCAGCAGCTCAACGGGCCCGGGGAACTTCAATGAGCAGTTCTTC
TRBD1	many	TRBV4-1	TRBJ2-7	CASSHRTGSPYEQYF	TGCGCCAGCAGCCACCGGACAGGGTCCCCCTACGAGCAGTACTTC
TRBD1	many	TRBV28	TRBJ2-7	CASSPYGTGKTYEQYF	TGTGCCAGCAGTCCCTATGGGACAGGGAAAACCTACGAGCAGTACTTC
TRBD1	medium-sized	TRBV5-1	TRBJ1-6	CASSLAGGVYSPLHF	TGCGCCAGCAGCTTGGCAGGGGGCGTTTATTCACCCCTCCACTTT
TRBD1	.	TRBV20-1	TRBJ1-2	CRARGQVGAYGYTF	TGCAGAGCTAGAGGACAGGTTGGGGCTTATGGCTACACCTTC
TRBD2	few	TRBV5-1	TRBJ2-7	CASSLEQAGRGELYF	TGCGCCAGCAGCTTGGAACAAGCGGGGCGCGGGGAGCTGTACTTC
.	.	TRBV6-4	TRBJ2-1	CASPGTDYNEQFF	TGTGCCAGCCCCGGGACGGACTACAATGAGCAGTTCTTC
.	medium-sized	TRBV5-5	TRBJ1-6	CASSLRQADSSPLHF	TGTGCCAGCAGCTTGAGACAGGCAGATTCTTCACCCCTCCACTTT
.	many	TRBV15	TRBJ1-4	CATSRGGNSVEKLFF	TGTGCCACCAGCAGAGGCGGGAACAGCGTTGAAAAACTGTTTTTT
TRBD2	many	TRBV3-1	TRBJ2-1	CASSQPLAGVYNEQFF	TGTGCCAGCAGCCAACCCCTAGCGGGAGTCTACAATGAGCAGTTCTTC
.	many	TRBV6-2/TRBV6-3	TRBJ1-1	CASSNRDNGEAFF	TGTGCCAGCAGCAACCGGGACAATGGTGAAGCTTTCTTT
TRBD1	.	TRBV5-6	TRBJ2-3	CASSLAGTGGTDTQYF	TGTGCCAGCAGCTTGGCGGGGACAGGGGGTACAGATACGCAGTATTTT
.	many	TRBV14	TRBJ1-4	CASSTGTATNEKLFF	TGTGCCAGCAGCACAGGGACGGCAACTAATGAAAAACTGTTTTTT
TRBD2	.	TRBV6-1	TRBJ2-7	CANSATSGSSYERYF	TGTGCCAACAGTGCGACTAGCGGGAGCTCCTACGAGCGGTACTTC
.	many	TRBV6-6	TRBJ2-7	CASNRGAADYEQYF	TGTGCCAGCAACCGCGGGGCCGCGGACTACGAGCAGTACTTC
TRBD2	.	TRBV5-5	TRBJ2-1	CASSLVGRGLADNEQFF	TGTGCCAGCAGCTTGGTGGGTCGGGGACTAGCGGATAATGAGCAGTTCTTC
.	.	TRBV11-1	TRBJ2-7	CASRLGEVPHEQYF	TGTGCCAGCAGATTAGGGGAGGTCCCCCACGAGCAGTACTTC
.	many	TRBV3-1	TRBJ2-7	CASSLTLDEQYF	TGTGCCAGCAGCCTCACCTTAGACGAGCAGTACTTC
TRBD2	.	TRBV7-8	TRBJ2-5	CASSLGLAGVETQYF	TGTGCCAGCAGCTTAGGGCTAGCGGGAGTGGAGACCCAGTACTTC
.	once	TRBV6-1	TRBJ2-7	CASGGDGDEQYF	TGTGCCAGCGGTGGAGACGGCGACGAGCAGTACTTC
TRBD1	many	TRBV12-3/TRBV12-4	TRBJ1-4	CASNTLTGMSEKLFF	TGTGCCAGCAATACCCTGACAGGGATGAGTGAAAAACTGTTTTTT
.	.	TRBV7-2	TRBJ1-3	CASSKRWRAANTIYF	TGTGCCAGCAGCAAAAGGTGGCGAGCGGCGAACACCATATATTTT
.	medium-sized	TRBV7-7	TRBJ2-2	CASRSLNTGELFF	TGTGCTAGCAGATCGTTAAACACCGGGGAGCTGTTTTTT
.	medium-sized	TRBV7-3	TRBJ2-1	CASSLAGPPVDEQFF	TGTGCCAGCAGCCTGGCCGGCCCACCTGTCGATGAGCAGTTCTTC
TRBD1	.	TRBV9	TRBJ2-2	CASSVQTGTNELFF	TGTGCCAGCAGCGTTCAGACAGGGACCAATGAGCTGTTTTTT
.	.	TRBV20-1	TRBJ2-1	CSASSVDEQFF	TGCAGTGCTAGTTCAGTAGATGAGCAGTTCTTC
.	many	TRBV14	TRBJ2-7	CASNLGGSKQYF	TGTGCCAGCAATTTAGGAGGGAGTAAGCAGTACTTC
.	.	TRBV5-6	TRBJ1-5	CASSQGRGTYTDTDSNQPQHF	TGTGCCAGCAGCCAGGGGCGGGGGACCTACACAGATACGGATAGCAATCAGCCCCAGCATTTT
TRBD1	.	TRBV6-5	TRBJ1-3	CASGYRGSGNTIYF	TGTGCCAGCGGTTACAGGGGCTCTGGAAACACCATATATTTC
TRBD2	.	TRBV7-3	TRBJ2-2	CASSSSGTSGAAENTGELFF	TGTGCCAGCAGCTCATCCGGGACTAGCGGGGCAGCTGAGAACACCGGGGAGCTGTTTTTT
TRBD1	many	TRBV13	TRBJ1-1	CASSKGQGLNTEAFF	TGTGCCAGCAGCAAGGGACAGGGTCTGAACACTGAAGCTTTCTTT
.	.	TRBV7-6	TRBJ2-7	CASSFGVRGTDTQYF	TGTGCCAGCAGCTTCGGGGTCAGGGGAACAGATACGCAGTACTTC
TRBD2	few	TRBV10-3	TRBJ2-7	CAIRTLADYEQYF	TGTGCCATCAGGACCCTAGCGGACTACGAGCAGTACTTC
.	.	TRBV20-1	TRBJ2-7	CSARKSGRNEQYF	TGCAGTGCTAGAAAGTCAGGGAGAAACGAGCAGTACTTC
TRBD2	.	TRBV7-2	TRBJ2-1	CASSPTTSGRMAQFF	TGTGCCAGCAGCCCGACGACTAGCGGGAGGATGGCGCAGTTCTTC
.	.	TRBV6-1	TRBJ2-6	CASSGSAGANVLTF	TGTGCCAGCAGTGGGAGTGCTGGGGCCAACGTCCTGACTTTC
.	.	TRBV20-1	TRBJ1-6	CSARDTGNSPLHF	TGCAGTGCTAGAGATACGGGCAATTCACCCCTCCACTTT
TRBD2	many	TRBV6-5	TRBJ2-7	CASSYSGLANSYEQYF	TGTGCCAGCAGTTACTCGGGACTAGCGAACTCCTACGAGCAGTACTTC
TRBD1	.	TRBV20-1	TRBJ2-6	CSADRGGANVLTF	TGCAGTGCTGACAGGGGGGGGGCTAACGTCCTGACTTTC
TRBD1	.	TRBV24-1	TRBJ1-5	CATSDVTGNQPQHF	TGTGCCACCAGTGATGTGACAGGGAATCAGCCCCAGCATTTT
.	.	TRBV19	TRBJ2-2	CASSIDRGTGELFF	TGTGCCAGTAGTATAGATCGGGGCACCGGGGAGCTGTTTTTT
.	many	TRBV24-1	TRBJ2-2	CATSDLSRTGNTGELFF	TGTGCCACCAGTGATTTGTCCCGTACAGGGAACACCGGGGAGCTGTTTTTT
.	.	TRBV7-2	TRBJ1-6	CASSSVFGQYYISPLHF	TGTGCCAGCAGCTCAGTCTTCGGGCAATACTATATTTCACCCCTCCACTTT
TRBD2	.	TRBV11-2	TRBJ2-1	CASSSQTSGRPSYNEQFF	TGTGCCAGCAGCTCCCAGACTAGCGGGAGGCCTTCCTACAATGAGCAGTTCTTC
.	medium-sized	TRBV5-8	TRBJ2-7	CASSLPPHYEQYF	TGTGCCAGCAGCTTGCCCCCACACTACGAGCAGTACTTC
.	.	TRBV25-1	TRBJ1-2	CASSESGDRNYGYTF	TGTGCCAGCAGTGAATCTGGGGACCGAAACTATGGCTACACCTTC
.	many	TRBV12-3/TRBV12-4	TRBJ1-1	CASSLSRNTEAFF	TGTGCCAGCAGTTTGTCCAGAAACACTGAAGCTTTCTTT
TRBD1	.	TRBV10-3	TRBJ2-7	CAISEGTVNEQYF	TGTGCCATCAGTGAAGGGACAGTGAACGAGCAGTACTTC
TRBD2	few	TRBV6-4	TRBJ2-3	CASSGGGRAEDTQYF	TGTGCCAGCAGTGGGGGCGGGAGGGCCGAAGATACGCAGTATTTT
TRBD1	many	TRBV20-1	TRBJ2-7	CSARGLTGVLSYEQYF	TGCAGTGCTAGAGGTTTAACAGGGGTGTTATCGTACGAGCAGTACTTC
.	.	TRBV20-1	TRBJ2-2	CSASGADTGELFF	TGCAGTGCTAGCGGGGCGGACACCGGGGAGCTGTTTTTT
.	.	TRBV24-1	TRBJ2-2	CATSDPRTDTGELFF	TGTGCCACCAGTGACCCCCGGACAGACACCGGGGAGCTGTTTTTT
TRBD2	.	TRBV19	TRBJ2-2	CATGGASGSTGELFF	TGTGCCACGGGGGGGGCTAGCGGGAGCACCGGGGAGCTGTTTTTT